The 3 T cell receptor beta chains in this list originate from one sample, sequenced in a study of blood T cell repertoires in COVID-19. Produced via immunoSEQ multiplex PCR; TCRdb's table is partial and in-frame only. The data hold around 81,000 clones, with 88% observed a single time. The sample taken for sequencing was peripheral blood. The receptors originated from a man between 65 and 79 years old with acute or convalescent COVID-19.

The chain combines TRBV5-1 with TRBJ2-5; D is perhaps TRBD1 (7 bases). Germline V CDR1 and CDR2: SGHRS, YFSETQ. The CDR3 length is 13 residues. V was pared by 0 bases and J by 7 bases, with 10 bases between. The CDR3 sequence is CASSLGQGGTQYF. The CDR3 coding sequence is TGCGCCAGCAGCTTGGGACAGGGAGGGACCCAGTACTTC.

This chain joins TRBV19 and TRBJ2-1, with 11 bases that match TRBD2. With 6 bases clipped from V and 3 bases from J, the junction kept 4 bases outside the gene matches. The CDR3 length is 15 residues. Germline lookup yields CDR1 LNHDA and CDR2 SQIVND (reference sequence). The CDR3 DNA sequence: TGTGCCAGTAGAGTGACTAGCGGGGACTACAATGAGCAGTTCTTC. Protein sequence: CASRVTSGDYNEQFF.

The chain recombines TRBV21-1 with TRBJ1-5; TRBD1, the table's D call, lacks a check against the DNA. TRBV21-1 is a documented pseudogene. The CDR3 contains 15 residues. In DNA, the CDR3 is TGTGCCAGCAGCCTACAGGGACAGAGCAATCAGCCCCAGCATTTT. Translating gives CASSLQGQSNQPQHF.